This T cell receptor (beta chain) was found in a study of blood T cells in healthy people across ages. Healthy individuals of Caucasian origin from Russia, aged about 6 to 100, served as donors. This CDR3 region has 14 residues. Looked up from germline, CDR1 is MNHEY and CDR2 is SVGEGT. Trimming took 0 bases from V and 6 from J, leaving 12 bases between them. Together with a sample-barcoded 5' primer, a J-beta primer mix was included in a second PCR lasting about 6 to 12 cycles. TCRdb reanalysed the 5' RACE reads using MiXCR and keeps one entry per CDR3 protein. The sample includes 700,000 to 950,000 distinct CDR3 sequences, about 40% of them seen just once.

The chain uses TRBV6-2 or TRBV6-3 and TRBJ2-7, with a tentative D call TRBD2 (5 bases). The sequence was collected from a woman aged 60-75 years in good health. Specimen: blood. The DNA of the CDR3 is TGTGCCAGCAGTTACTCCGGGGTCGGGCTCGAGCAGTACTTC. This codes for CASSYSGVGLEQYF.